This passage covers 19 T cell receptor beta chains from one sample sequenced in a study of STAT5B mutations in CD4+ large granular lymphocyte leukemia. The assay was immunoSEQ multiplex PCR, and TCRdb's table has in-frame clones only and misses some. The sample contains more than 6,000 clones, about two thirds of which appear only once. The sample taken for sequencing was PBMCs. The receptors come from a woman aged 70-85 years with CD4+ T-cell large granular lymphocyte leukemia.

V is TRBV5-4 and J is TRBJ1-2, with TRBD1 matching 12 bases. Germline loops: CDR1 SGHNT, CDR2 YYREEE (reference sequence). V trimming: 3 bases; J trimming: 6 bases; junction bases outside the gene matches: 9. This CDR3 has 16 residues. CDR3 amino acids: CASSSRSGTGGHGYTF. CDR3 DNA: TGTGCCAGCAGCTCCCGATCCGGGACAGGGGGCCATGGCTACACCTTC. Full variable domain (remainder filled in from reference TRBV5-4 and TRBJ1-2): ETGVTQSPTHLIKTRGQQVTLRCSSQSGHNTVSWYQQALGQGPQFIFQYYREEENGRGNFPPRFSGLQFPNYSSELNVNALELDDSALYLCASSSRSGTGGHGYTFGSGTRLTVV.

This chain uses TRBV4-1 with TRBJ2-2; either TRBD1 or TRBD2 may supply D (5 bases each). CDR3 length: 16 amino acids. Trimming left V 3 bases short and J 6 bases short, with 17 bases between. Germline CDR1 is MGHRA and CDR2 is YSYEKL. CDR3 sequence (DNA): TGCGCCAGCAGCCACGTACCGTGGGGGAAGGCCGGGGAGCTGTTTTTT. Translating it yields CASSHVPWGKAGELFF.

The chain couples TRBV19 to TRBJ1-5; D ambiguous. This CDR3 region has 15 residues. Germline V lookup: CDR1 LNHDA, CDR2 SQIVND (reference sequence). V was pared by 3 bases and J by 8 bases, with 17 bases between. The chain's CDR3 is CASSIAGTAAEPQHF. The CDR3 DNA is TGTGCCAGTAGTATCGCGGGAACGGCAGCAGAGCCCCAGCATTTT. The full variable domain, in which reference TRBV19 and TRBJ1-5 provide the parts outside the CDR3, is DGGITQSPKYLFRKEGQNVTLSCEQNLNHDAMYWYRQDPGQGLRLIYYSQIVNDFQKGDIAEGYSVSREKKESFPLTVTSAQKNPTAFYLCASSIAGTAAEPQHFGDGTRLSIL.

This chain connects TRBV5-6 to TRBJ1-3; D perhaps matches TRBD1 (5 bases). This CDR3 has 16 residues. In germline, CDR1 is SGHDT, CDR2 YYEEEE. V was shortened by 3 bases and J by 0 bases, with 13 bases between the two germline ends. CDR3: CASSSGYRRSGNTIYF. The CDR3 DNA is TGTGCCAGCAGCTCAGGGTACCGGCGCTCTGGAAACACCATATATTTT. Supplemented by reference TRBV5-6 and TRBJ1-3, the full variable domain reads DAGVTQSPTHLIKTRGQQVTLRCSPKSGHDTVSWYQQALGQGPQFIFQYYEEEERQRGNFPDRFSGHQFPNYSSELNVNALLLGDSALYLCASSSGYRRSGNTIYFGEGSWLTVV.

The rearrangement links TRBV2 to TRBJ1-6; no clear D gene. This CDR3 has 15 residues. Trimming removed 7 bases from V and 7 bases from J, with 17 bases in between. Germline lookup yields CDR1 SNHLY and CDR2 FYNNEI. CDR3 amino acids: CASIPTLWENSPLHF. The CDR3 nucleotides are TGTGCCAGCATTCCAACCCTTTGGGAGAATTCACCCCTCCACTTT.

The CDR3 nucleotides are TGCGCCAGCAGCTTGGCCCCGGGGCAGCCCCAGCATTTT. Translation gives CASSLAPGQPQHF. V usage is TRBV5-1 and J usage is TRBJ1-5; no definite D call. Per germline, CDR1 SGHRS and CDR2 YFSETQ. The CDR3 spans 13 residues. V dropped 0 bases and J dropped 7 bases, with 8 bases sitting between them. Filled out from reference TRBV5-1 and TRBJ1-5, the complete variable domain reads KAGVTQTPRYLIKTRGQQVTLSCSPISGHRSVSWYQQTPGQGLQFLFEYFSETQRNKGNFPGRFSGRQFSNSRSEMNVSTLELGDSALYLCASSLAPGQPQHFGDGTRLSIL.

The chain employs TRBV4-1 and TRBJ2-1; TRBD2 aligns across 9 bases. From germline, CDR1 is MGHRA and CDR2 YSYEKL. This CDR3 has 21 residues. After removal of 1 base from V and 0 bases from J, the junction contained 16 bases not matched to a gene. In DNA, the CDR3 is TGCGCCAGCAGCCAAGGGGGGGGTCTTGGACTAGCGAGAAGCTCCTACAATGAGCAGTTCTTC. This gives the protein CASSQGGGLGLARSSYNEQFF.

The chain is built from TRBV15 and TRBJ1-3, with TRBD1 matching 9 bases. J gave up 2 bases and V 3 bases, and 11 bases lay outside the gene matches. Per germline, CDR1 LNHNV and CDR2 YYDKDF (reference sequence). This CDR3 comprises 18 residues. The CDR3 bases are TGTGCCACCAGCAGCCCCCGGGACAGGGAAAATCCTGGAAACACCATATATTTT. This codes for CATSSPRDRENPGNTIYF.

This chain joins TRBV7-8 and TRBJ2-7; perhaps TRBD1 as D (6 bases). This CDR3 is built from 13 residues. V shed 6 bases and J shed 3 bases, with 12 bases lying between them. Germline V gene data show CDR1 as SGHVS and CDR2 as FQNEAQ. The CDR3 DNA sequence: TGTGCCAGCAGAACACTGACAGGCTACGAGCAGTACTTC. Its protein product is CASRTLTGYEQYF.

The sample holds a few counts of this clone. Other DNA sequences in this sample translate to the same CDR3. The chain's CDR3 is CASSQSGGIGEKLFF. The CDR3 DNA reads as TGCGCCAGCAGCCAGTCAGGGGGCATCGGGGAAAAACTGTTTTTT. The chain links TRBV4-1 to TRBJ1-4; 8 bases are shared with TRBD1. The CDR3 is 15 amino acids. CDR1 and CDR2 from the germline V gene are MGHRA and YSYEKL. The V and J ends lost 3 bases and 8 bases, in that order; junction bases with no gene match: 8.

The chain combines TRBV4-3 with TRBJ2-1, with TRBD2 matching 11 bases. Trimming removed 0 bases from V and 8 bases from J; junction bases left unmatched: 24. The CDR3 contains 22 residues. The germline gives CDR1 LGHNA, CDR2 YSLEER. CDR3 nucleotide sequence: TGCGCCAGCAGCCAAGAGTGGGTCCTAGCGGGGGGCCATTATCGAGCTTTCGATGAGCAGTTCTTC. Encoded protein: CASSQEWVLAGGHYRAFDEQFF.

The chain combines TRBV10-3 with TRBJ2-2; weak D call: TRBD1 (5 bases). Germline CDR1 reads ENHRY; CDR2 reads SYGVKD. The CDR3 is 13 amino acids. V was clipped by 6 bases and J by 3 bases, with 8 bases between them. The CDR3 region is CAIRAGYTGELFF. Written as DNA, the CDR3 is TGTGCCATCAGAGCAGGGTACACCGGGGAGCTGTTTTTT.

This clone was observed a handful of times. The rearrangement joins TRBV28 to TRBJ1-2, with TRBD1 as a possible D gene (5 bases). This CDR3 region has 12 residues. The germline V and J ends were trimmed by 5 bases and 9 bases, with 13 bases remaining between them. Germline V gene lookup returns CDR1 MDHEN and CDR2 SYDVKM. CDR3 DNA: TGTGCCAGCAGTCCCCCCAGGGATAGCTACACCTTC. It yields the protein CASSPPRDSYTF.

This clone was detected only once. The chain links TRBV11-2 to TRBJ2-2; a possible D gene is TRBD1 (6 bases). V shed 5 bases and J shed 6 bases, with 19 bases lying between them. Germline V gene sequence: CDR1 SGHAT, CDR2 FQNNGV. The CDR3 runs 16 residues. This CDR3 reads CASSPRGRGVSGELFF. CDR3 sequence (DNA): TGTGCCAGCAGCCCAAGAGGCAGGGGTGTTTCCGGGGAGCTGTTTTTT.

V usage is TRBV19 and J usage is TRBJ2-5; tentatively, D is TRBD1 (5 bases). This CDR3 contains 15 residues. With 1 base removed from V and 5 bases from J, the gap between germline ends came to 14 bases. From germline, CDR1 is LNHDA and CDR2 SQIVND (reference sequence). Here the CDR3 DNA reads TGTGCCAGTAGTATAGTATCAGGGATAGGGGAGACCCAGTACTTC. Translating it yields CASSIVSGIGETQYF.

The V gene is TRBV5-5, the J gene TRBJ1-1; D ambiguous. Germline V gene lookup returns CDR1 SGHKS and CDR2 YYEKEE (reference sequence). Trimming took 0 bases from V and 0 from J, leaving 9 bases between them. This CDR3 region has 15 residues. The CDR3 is CASSLDINMNTEAFF. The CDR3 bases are TGTGCCAGCAGCTTGGATATCAACATGAACACTGAAGCTTTCTTT.

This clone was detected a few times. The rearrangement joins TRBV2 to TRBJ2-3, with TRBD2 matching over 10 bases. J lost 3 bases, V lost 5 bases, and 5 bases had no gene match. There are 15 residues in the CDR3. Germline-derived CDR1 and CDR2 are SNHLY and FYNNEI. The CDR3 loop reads CASSRAGGPTDTQYF. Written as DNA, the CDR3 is TGTGCCAGCAGTCGAGCGGGAGGGCCTACAGATACGCAGTATTTT.

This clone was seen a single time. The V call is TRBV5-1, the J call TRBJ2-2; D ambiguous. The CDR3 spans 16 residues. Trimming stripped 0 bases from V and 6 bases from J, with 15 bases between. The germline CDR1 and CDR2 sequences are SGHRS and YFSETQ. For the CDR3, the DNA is TGCGCCAGCAGCTTGGCTCTCGTCGGTGGGGCCGGGGAGCTGTTTTTT. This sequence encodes CASSLALVGGAGELFF.

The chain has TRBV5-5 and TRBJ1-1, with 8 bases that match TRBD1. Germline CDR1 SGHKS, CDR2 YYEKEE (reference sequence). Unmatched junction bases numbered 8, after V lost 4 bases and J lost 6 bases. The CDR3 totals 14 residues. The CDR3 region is CASSPWGTGSEAFF. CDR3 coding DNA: TGTGCCAGCAGCCCTTGGGGGACAGGTTCTGAAGCTTTCTTT.